A single sample gave rise to the 32 T cell receptor beta chains below, sequenced in a study of cytomegalovirus exposure and HLA in healthy donors. PCR was performed using 60 Vbeta and 13 Jbeta primers. The repertoire was sequenced with immunoSEQ multiplex PCR; TCRdb's copy has only in-frame clones and lacks some. The sample lists roughly 140,000 clones, around 80% occurring once. The sequenced sample was PBMCs. These receptors were collected from an older woman in good health and CMV-seropositive.

The gene calls are TRBV4-3 and TRBJ1-2, with a tentative D call TRBD1 (5 bases). Germline CDR1 LGHNA, CDR2 YSLEER. Between the trimmed V and J ends, which lost 0 bases and 1 base, there was a span of 12 bases. CDR3 size: 16 residues. The CDR3 coding sequence is TGCGCCAGCAGCCAAGATCGGGGGGGTCATAACTATGGCTACACCTTC. Protein product: CASSQDRGGHNYGYTF.

This clone was seen a few times. The chain links TRBV7-2 to TRBJ2-2, with D possibly TRBD2 on 6 matching bases. V gave up 5 bases and J gave up 5 bases, with 12 bases separating them. CDR1 is SGHTA and CDR2 is FQGNSA in the germline V gene. CDR3 size: 14 residues. The CDR3 reads CASSNTGGTGELFF. The CDR3 nucleotides read TGTGCCAGCAGCAACACTGGGGGGACCGGGGAGCTGTTTTTT.

The V gene is TRBV29-1, the J gene TRBJ2-5; 7 bases line up with TRBD1. CDR1 is SQVTM and CDR2 is ANQGSEA in the germline V gene. The J segment lost 2 bases and the V segment lost 6 bases, leaving 9 bases of the junction unmatched. There are 14 residues in the CDR3. CDR3 DNA sequence: TGCAGCGTGGACGGACAGGCCGATCAAGAGACCCAGTACTTC. It codes for CSVDGQADQETQYF.

The chain uses TRBV4-3 and TRBJ2-3, with D possibly matching TRBD1 (5 bases). V was clipped by 0 bases and J by 2 bases, with 12 bases between them. The CDR3 runs to 16 residues. The germline V gene encodes CDR1 LGHNA and CDR2 YSLEER. CDR3 sequence (DNA): TGCGCCAGCAGCCAAGATCTTGGCAGGGCCACAGATACGCAGTATTTT. The encoded protein is CASSQDLGRATDTQYF.

This chain links TRBV21-1 with TRBJ1-2; the table calls TRBD1, which could not be checked here. TRBV21-1 is a pseudogene locus. The CDR3 has 14 residues. CDR3 sequence reads: CASSNGDRVGGYTF. CDR3 DNA sequence: TGTGCCAGCAGCAATGGGGACAGAGTTGGCGGCTACACCTTC.

The gene calls are TRBV4-2 and TRBJ2-7, with 10 bases that match TRBD2. Looked up from germline, CDR1 is LGHNA and CDR2 is YNFKEQ. The CDR3 consists of 18 residues. J was trimmed by 0 bases and V by 1 base; bases with no gene match: 9. CDR3 sequence reads: CASSQGLAGVISSYEQYF. In DNA, the CDR3 is TGTGCCAGCAGCCAAGGTCTAGCGGGGGTTATAAGCTCCTACGAGCAGTACTTC.

This clone was found a few times. The V gene is TRBV4-1, the J gene TRBJ2-2, with 8 nucleotides matching TRBD2. Per the germline V gene, CDR1 is MGHRA and CDR2 is YSYEKL. The CDR3 has 17 residues. Unmatched junction bases numbered 8, after V lost 1 base and J lost 4 bases. The CDR3 DNA reads as TGCGCCAGCAGCCAAGTAGATATGGGACTAGTCACCGGGGAGCTGTTTTTT. Translation: CASSQVDMGLVTGELFF.

This clone was observed a handful of times. This chain connects TRBV6-1 to TRBJ2-2; the match to TRBD1 covers 9 bases. Germline V lookup: CDR1 MNHNS, CDR2 SASEGT. This CDR3 is 16 amino acids long. V lost 6 bases to trimming and J lost 1 base; unmatched junction nucleotides: 6. CDR3 nucleotide sequence: TGTGCCAGCAGGGAACAGGGGGCACTGAACACCGGGGAGCTGTTTTTT. It encodes CASREQGALNTGELFF.

The chain combines TRBV14 with TRBJ2-7; D unclear. The CDR3 covers 13 residues. Trimming stripped 3 bases from V and 3 bases from J, with 9 bases between. Germline values: CDR1 SGHDN, CDR2 FVKESK. The DNA of the CDR3 is TGTGCCAGCAGCCAGGCGACTGGCTACGAGCAGTACTTC. Its translation: CASSQATGYEQYF.

The chain recombines TRBV27 with TRBJ2-1; D gene ambiguous. The CDR3 sequence is 10 residues long. Trimming removed 10 bases at V and 8 bases at J, with 9 bases between. Germline loops: CDR1 MNHEY, CDR2 SMNVEV (reference sequence). The chain's CDR3 is CAIGPHEQFF. The CDR3 DNA sequence: TGTGCCATCGGTCCCCATGAGCAGTTCTTC.

The V and J genes are TRBV29-1 and TRBJ1-1; 12 bases are a match to TRBD1. Trimming took 5 bases from V and 5 from J; bases not matched to a gene: 3. The CDR3 has 13 amino acids. In germline, CDR1 is SQVTM, CDR2 ANQGSEA. CDR3 in amino acids: CSVLGQGATEAFF. The CDR3 DNA reads as TGCAGCGTTCTGGGACAGGGGGCGACTGAAGCTTTCTTT. The variable domain in full, with the rest retrieved from reference TRBV29-1 and TRBJ1-1, is SAVISQKPSRDICQRGTSLTIQCQVDSQVTMMFWYRQQPGQSLTLIATANQGSEATYESGFVIDKFPISRPNLTFSTLTVSNMSPEDSSIYLCSVLGQGATEAFFGQGTRLTVV.

J is TRBJ2-3 and V is TRBV7-6, with a tentative D call TRBD1 (5 bases). With 5 bases removed from V and 0 bases from J, the gap between germline ends came to 15 bases. In germline, CDR1 is SGHVS, CDR2 FNYEAQ. The CDR3 loop spans 16 amino acids. CDR3 residues: CASSPNPRVSTDTQYF. Written as DNA, the CDR3 is TGTGCCAGCAGCCCGAACCCCAGGGTCAGCACAGATACGCAGTATTTT.

The J gene is TRBJ2-3, the V gene TRBV7-2; 7 nucleotides agree with TRBD2. Trimming at V came to 1 base and at J to 3 bases, leaving 4 bases not matched to a gene. Germline CDR1 reads SGHTA; CDR2 reads FQGNSA. The CDR3 has 15 amino acids. The CDR3 region is CASSLESSGTDTQYF. CDR3 nucleotides: TGTGCCAGCAGCTTAGAATCTAGCGGAACAGATACGCAGTATTTT.

This chain links TRBV5-1 with TRBJ2-5, with D perhaps matching TRBD2 (7 bases). The CDR3 runs 15 residues. The germline CDR1 and CDR2 sequences are SGHRS and YFSETQ. Trimming removed 4 bases at V and 5 bases at J, with 18 bases between. The CDR3, as DNA: TGCGCCAGCAGCCCAGCTGGGGGGGCTGGTGAGACCCAGTACTTC. Protein sequence: CASSPAGGAGETQYF.

This chain connects TRBV7-2 to TRBJ2-5; possibly TRBD2 for D (6 bases). The J call may be faulty, since TRBJ2-7 better matches the DNA end. This CDR3 region has 13 residues. The germline V gene encodes CDR1 SGHTA and CDR2 FQGNSA. For the CDR3, the DNA is TGTGCCAGCAGCTCTAGGACTACCAACGAGCAGTACTTC. Translating it yields CASSSRTTNEQYF.

V usage is TRBV28 and J usage is TRBJ1-2, with D unclear. Germline CDR1 reads MDHEN; CDR2 reads SYDVKM. The CDR3 extends over 14 amino acids. The V end lost 4 bases, the J end lost 10 bases, and 19 bases lay between the germline ends. CDR3 sequence (DNA): TGTGCCAGCAGTTCGCGCACGGGATTGGGAGACTACACCTTC. This translates into CASSSRTGLGDYTF.

The chain couples TRBV7-6 to TRBJ2-7, with TRBD2 matching over 14 bases. This CDR3 region has 16 residues. From germline, CDR1 is SGHVS and CDR2 FNYEAQ. The ends lost 1 base at V and 7 bases at J; junction bases unmatched: 6. The CDR3: CASSLEGGLAGVEQYF. The CDR3 DNA sequence: TGTGCCAGCAGCTTAGAGGGGGGACTAGCGGGAGTTGAGCAGTACTTC.

The chain recombines TRBV30 with TRBJ1-1; D might be TRBD1 (6 bases). CDR1 is GTSNPN and CDR2 is SVGIG in the germline V gene (reference sequence). V was clipped by 6 bases and J by 1 base, with 15 bases between them. The CDR3 runs 14 residues. CDR3 sequence: CACPMRGRNTEAFF. For the CDR3, the DNA is TGTGCCTGCCCAATGCGGGGGCGGAACACTGAAGCTTTCTTT.

V usage is TRBV28 and J usage is TRBJ2-7; 8 nucleotides line up with TRBD1. Germline loops: CDR1 MDHEN, CDR2 SYDVKM. The V gene end was trimmed by 5 bases and the J gene end by 0 bases; junction bases not matched to a gene: 9. CDR3 length: 16 residues. The DNA for the CDR3 is TGTGCCAGCAGTCCCTCAGGGGGCCCTAGCTCCTACGAGCAGTACTTC. Its translation: CASSPSGGPSSYEQYF.

This clone has a handful of counts. The rearrangement links TRBV6-6 to TRBJ2-5; 8 bases are a match to TRBD1. CDR3 length: 13 residues. The V gene end was trimmed by 6 bases and the J gene end by 3 bases; junction bases not matched to a gene: 3. From germline, CDR1 is MNHNY and CDR2 SVGAGI (reference sequence). CDR3 DNA sequence: TGTGCCAGCAGGGACAGGGAGAAAGAGACCCAGTACTTC. The encoded protein is CASRDREKETQYF.

This clone appeared a single time. V gene TRBV29-1 combines with J gene TRBJ1-1; D is possibly TRBD1 (5 bases). The CDR3 totals 13 residues. The germline V and J ends were trimmed by 2 bases and 3 bases, with 10 bases remaining between them. Germline lookup yields CDR1 SQVTM and CDR2 ANQGSEA. The CDR3 coding sequence is TGCAGCGTTGAACTCGTGGGGCACACTGAAGCTTTCTTT. This translates into CSVELVGHTEAFF. Using reference TRBV29-1 and TRBJ1-1 for the parts outside the CDR3, the full variable domain is SAVISQKPSRDICQRGTSLTIQCQVDSQVTMMFWYRQQPGQSLTLIATANQGSEATYESGFVIDKFPISRPNLTFSTLTVSNMSPEDSSIYLCSVELVGHTEAFFGQGTRLTVV.

V and J are TRBV27 and TRBJ2-7; TRBD1 matches 7 bases. The CDR3 is 14 amino acids. CDR1 and CDR2 (germline): MNHEY, SMNVEV (reference sequence). J gave up 2 bases and V 5 bases, and 6 bases lay outside the gene matches. The CDR3 DNA reads TGTGCCAGCAGTCGAACTAGGGGGCCCTACGAGCAGTACTTC. Translation: CASSRTRGPYEQYF.

The chain joins TRBV7-9 to TRBJ2-5, with D unresolved. Germline V gives CDR1 SEHNR, CDR2 FQNEAQ (reference sequence). Trimming took 5 bases from V and 2 from J, leaving 9 bases between them. This CDR3 has 13 residues. The CDR3 DNA follows: TGTGCCAGCAGCCTCTTCCCTCAAGAGACCCAGTACTTC. Translation gives CASSLFPQETQYF. Supplemented by reference TRBV7-9 and TRBJ2-5, the full variable domain reads DTGVSQNPRHKITKRGQNVTFRCDPISEHNRLYWYRQTLGQGPEFLTYFQNEAQLEKSRLLSDRFSAERPKGSFSTLEIQRTEQGDSAMYLCASSLFPQETQYFGPGTRLLVL.

J is TRBJ2-7 and V is TRBV4-3, with a possible D match to TRBD2 (6 bases). This CDR3 comprises 16 residues. Trimming left V 1 base short and J 0 bases short, with 13 bases between. The germline CDR1 and CDR2 sequences are LGHNA and YSLEER. The CDR3 nucleotides are TGCGCCAGCAGCCAAGTTAGCGGTCCGAGCTCCTACGAGCAGTACTTC. Translated: CASSQVSGPSSYEQYF.

This chain links TRBV6-6 with TRBJ1-4, with a tentative D call TRBD1 (6 bases). CDR1 and CDR2 from the germline V gene are MNHNY and SVGAGI (reference sequence). Trimming took off 9 bases at V and 14 bases at J, with 22 bases between the two ends. There are 13 residues in the CDR3. The CDR3, as DNA: TGTGCCAGAACTCGGGGACAAGACCGAATGCTGTTTTTT. It yields the protein CARTRGQDRMLFF.

The V and J genes are TRBV27 and TRBJ2-7, with 7 bases identical to TRBD2. Germline loops: CDR1 MNHEY, CDR2 SMNVEV (reference sequence). The V segment lost 6 bases and the J segment 6 bases; nucleotides outside the gene matches: 8. The CDR3 is made up of 13 amino acids. This chain's CDR3 is CASSWTRRGEQYF. For the CDR3, the DNA is TGTGCCAGCAGCTGGACTAGGAGGGGCGAGCAGTACTTC.

This clone was seen only once. The CDR3 sequence is CASSFSPGDEQYF. The CDR3 nucleotides are TGTGCCAGCAGCTTCTCCCCAGGGGACGAGCAGTACTTC. This sequence joins TRBV7-3 and TRBJ2-7; D might be TRBD1 (6 bases). The CDR3 sequence is 13 residues long. Germline CDR1 is SGHTA and CDR2 is FQGTGA. V lost 3 bases, J lost 5 bases, and 11 bases lay in between.

The sample holds one count of this clone. The rearrangement links TRBV7-3 to TRBJ2-1, with TRBD1 identical over 10 bases. The CDR3 contains 16 residues. Germline CDR1 reads SGHTA; CDR2 reads FQGTGA. Losses at the gene ends were 5 bases for V and 4 bases for J; bases not matched to a gene: 8. The chain's CDR3 is CASSPRLGQGYNEQFF. CDR3 coding DNA: TGTGCCAGCAGCCCCCGTTTGGGACAGGGGTACAATGAGCAGTTCTTC.

The rearrangement uses TRBV30 and TRBJ2-5; weak D call: TRBD2 (6 bases). This CDR3 contains 15 residues. Germline CDR1 is GTSNPN and CDR2 is SVGIG (reference sequence). Trimming left V 0 bases short and J 7 bases short, with 18 bases between. CDR3 sequence (DNA): TGTGCCTGGAGTGTACGTCGGACTACCGGGGGGACCCAGTACTTC. This codes for CAWSVRRTTGGTQYF.

V and J are TRBV7-9 and TRBJ2-2; weak D call: TRBD2 (6 bases). The germline V gene has CDR1 SEHNR and CDR2 FQNEAQ (reference sequence). The CDR3 is made up of 14 amino acids. The V and J ends lost 4 bases and 4 bases respectively, with 10 bases between them. The CDR3 coding sequence is TGTGCCAGCAGCTGGGACGGGGGCACCGGGGAGCTGTTTTTT. As protein: CASSWDGGTGELFF.

V is TRBV28 and J is TRBJ1-2, with D perhaps matching TRBD1 (6 bases). Germline-derived CDR1 and CDR2 are MDHEN and SYDVKM. Trimming pared 6 bases from V and 4 bases from J, leaving 12 bases between. The length of the CDR3 is 13 residues. The CDR3 reads CASSPTGTYGYTF. CDR3 sequence (DNA): TGTGCCAGCAGCCCCACAGGGACCTATGGCTACACCTTC.

This clone was picked up a small number of times. CDR3 amino acids: CASSRRQGPGNTIYF. The CDR3 coding sequence is TGTGCCAGCAGCCGACGACAGGGTCCAGGAAACACCATATATTTT. This chain joins TRBV11-3 and TRBJ1-3; 7 nucleotides agree with TRBD1. Looked up from germline, CDR1 is SGHNT and CDR2 is YENEEA. The CDR3 sequence is 15 residues long. Trimming cost V 5 bases and J 4 bases; bases outside gene matches: 8.